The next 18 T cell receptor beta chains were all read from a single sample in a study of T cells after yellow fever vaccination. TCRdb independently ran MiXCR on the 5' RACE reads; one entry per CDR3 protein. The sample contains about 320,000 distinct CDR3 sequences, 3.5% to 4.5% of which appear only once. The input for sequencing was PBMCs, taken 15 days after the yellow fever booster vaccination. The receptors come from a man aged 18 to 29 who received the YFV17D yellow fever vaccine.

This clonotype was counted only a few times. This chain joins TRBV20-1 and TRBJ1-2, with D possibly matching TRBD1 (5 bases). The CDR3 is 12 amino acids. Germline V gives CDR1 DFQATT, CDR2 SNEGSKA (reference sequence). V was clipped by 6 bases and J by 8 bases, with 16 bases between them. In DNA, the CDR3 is TGCAGTGCACCCCGGACAACGGGGGGCTACACCTTC. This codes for CSAPRTTGGYTF.

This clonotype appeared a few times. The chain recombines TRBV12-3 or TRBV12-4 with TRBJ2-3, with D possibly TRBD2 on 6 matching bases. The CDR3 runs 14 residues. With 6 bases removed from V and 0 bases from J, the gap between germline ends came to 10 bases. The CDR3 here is CASRHGGSTDTQYF. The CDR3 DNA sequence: TGTGCCAGCAGGCATGGGGGGAGCACAGATACGCAGTATTTT.

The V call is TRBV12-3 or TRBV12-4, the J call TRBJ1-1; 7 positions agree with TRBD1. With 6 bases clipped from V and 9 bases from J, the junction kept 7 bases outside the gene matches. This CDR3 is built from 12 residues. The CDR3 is CASSLGTAKAFF. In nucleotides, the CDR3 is TGTGCCAGCAGCCTCGGGACAGCGAAAGCTTTCTTT.

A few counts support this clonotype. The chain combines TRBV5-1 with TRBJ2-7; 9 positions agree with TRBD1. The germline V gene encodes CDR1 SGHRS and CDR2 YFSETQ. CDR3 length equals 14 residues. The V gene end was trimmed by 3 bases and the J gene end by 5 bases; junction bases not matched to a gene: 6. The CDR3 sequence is CASSSRDREDEQYF. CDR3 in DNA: TGCGCCAGCAGCTCCCGGGACAGGGAGGACGAGCAGTACTTC.

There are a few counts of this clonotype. CDR3 protein: CASSLILGRSQQGVRGTEAFF. The CDR3 DNA is TGTGCCAGCAGTTTGATCTTGGGTCGGTCCCAACAGGGCGTAAGGGGCACTGAAGCTTTCTTT. The chain joins TRBV12-3 or TRBV12-4 to TRBJ1-1; perhaps TRBD1 as D (6 bases). The CDR3 sequence is 21 residues long. Trimming removed 3 bases from V and 4 bases from J, with 33 bases in between.

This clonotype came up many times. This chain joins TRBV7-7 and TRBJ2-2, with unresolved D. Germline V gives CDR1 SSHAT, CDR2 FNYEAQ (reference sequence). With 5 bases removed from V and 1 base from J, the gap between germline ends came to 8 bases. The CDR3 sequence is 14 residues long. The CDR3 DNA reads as TGTGCCAGCAGCCCGGACGGGAACACCGGGGAGCTGTTTTTT. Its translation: CASSPDGNTGELFF.

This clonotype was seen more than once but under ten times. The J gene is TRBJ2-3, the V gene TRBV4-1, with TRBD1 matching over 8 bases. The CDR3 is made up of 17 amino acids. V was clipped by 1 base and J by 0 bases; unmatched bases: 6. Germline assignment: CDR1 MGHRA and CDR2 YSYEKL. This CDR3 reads CASSQVARDRSTDTQYF. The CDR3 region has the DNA TGCGCCAGCAGCCAAGTAGCCCGGGACAGGAGCACAGATACGCAGTATTTT.

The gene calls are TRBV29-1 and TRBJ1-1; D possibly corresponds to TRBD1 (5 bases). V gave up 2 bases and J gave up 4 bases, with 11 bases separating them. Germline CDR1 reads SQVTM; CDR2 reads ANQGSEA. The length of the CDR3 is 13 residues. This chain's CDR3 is CSVEWGEGTEAFF. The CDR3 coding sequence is TGCAGCGTTGAATGGGGGGAGGGCACTGAAGCTTTCTTT. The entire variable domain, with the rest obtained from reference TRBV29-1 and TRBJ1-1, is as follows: SAVISQKPSRDICQRGTSLTIQCQVDSQVTMMFWYRQQPGQSLTLIATANQGSEATYESGFVIDKFPISRPNLTFSTLTVSNMSPEDSSIYLCSVEWGEGTEAFFGQGTRLTVV.

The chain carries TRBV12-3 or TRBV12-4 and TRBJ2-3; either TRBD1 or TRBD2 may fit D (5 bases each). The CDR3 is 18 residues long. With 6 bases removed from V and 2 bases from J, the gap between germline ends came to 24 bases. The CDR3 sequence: CASSFIVKEGPPTDTQYF. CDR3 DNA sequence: TGTGCCAGCAGCTTTATTGTCAAAGAGGGGCCTCCCACAGATACGCAGTATTTT.

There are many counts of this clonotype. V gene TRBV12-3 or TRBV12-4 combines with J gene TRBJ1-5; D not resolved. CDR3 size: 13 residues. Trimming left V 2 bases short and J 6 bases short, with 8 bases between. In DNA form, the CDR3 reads TGTGCCAGCAGTTTACTACAAGGTCAGCCCCAGCATTTT. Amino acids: CASSLLQGQPQHF.

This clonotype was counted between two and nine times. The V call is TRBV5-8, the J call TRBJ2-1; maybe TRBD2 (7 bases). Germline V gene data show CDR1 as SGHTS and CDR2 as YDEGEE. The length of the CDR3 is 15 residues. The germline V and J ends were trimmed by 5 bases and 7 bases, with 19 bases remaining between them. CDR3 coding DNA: TGTGCCAGCAGTCTAAGGGGGGGCCTAATGAATGAGCAGTTCTTC. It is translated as CASSLRGGLMNEQFF. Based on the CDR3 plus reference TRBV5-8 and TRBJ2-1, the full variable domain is EAGVTQSPTHLIKTRGQQATLRCSPISGHTSVYWYQQALGLGLQFLLWYDEGEERNRGNFPPRFSGRQFPNYSSELNVNALELEDSALYLCASSLRGGLMNEQFFGPGTRLTVL.

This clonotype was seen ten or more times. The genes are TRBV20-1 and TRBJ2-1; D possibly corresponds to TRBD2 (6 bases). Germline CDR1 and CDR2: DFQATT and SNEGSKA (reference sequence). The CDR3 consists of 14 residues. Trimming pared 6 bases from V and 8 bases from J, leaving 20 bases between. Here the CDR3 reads CSARAGSRPHEQFF. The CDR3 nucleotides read TGCAGTGCGCGGGCGGGAAGCCGGCCCCATGAGCAGTTCTTC.

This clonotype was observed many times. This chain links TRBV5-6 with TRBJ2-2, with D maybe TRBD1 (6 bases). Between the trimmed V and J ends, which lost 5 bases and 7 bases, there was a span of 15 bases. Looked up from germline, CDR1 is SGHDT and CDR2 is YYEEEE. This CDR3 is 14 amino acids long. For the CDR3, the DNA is TGTGCCAGCAGGTTCCGAACACAGGGCGGGGAGCTGTTTTTT. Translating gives CASRFRTQGGELFF.

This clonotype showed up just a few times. CDR3 amino acids: CASSSDRPATNEKLFF. The CDR3 DNA is TGTGCCAGCAGTTCCGACCGTCCCGCAACTAATGAAAAACTGTTTTTT. The rearrangement uses TRBV6-5 and TRBJ1-4; no clear D gene. The V gene lost 4 bases and the J gene lost 0 bases, with 12 bases spanning the gap. This CDR3 is 16 amino acids long. From germline, CDR1 is MNHEY and CDR2 SVGAGI.

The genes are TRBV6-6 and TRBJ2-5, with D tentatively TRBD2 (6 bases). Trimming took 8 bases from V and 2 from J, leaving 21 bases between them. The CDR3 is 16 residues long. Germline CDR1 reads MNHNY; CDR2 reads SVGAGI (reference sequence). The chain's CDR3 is CASRANLRGDQETQYF. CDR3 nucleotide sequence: TGTGCCAGCCGAGCTAATTTGCGGGGAGATCAAGAGACCCAGTACTTC.

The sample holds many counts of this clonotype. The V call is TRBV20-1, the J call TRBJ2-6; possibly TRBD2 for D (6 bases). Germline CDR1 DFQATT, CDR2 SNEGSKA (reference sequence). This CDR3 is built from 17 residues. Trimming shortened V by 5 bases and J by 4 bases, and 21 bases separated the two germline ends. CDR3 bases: TGCAGTGCTCCAAGACTAGGCATCCTCGACGGGGCCAACGTCCTGACTTTC. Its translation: CSAPRLGILDGANVLTF.

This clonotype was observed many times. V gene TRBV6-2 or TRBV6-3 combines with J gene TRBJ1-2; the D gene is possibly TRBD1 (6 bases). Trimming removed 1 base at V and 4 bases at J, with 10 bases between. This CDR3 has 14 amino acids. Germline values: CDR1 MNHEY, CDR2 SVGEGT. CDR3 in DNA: TGTGCCAGCAGTTACTATGGACAGCTCTATGGCTACACCTTC. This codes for CASSYYGQLYGYTF.

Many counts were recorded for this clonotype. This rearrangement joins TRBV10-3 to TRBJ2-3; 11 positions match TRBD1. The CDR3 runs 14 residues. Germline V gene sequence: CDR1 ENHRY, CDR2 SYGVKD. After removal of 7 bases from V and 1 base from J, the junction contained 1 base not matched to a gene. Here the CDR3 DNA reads TGTGCCATCAAGGGACAGGGGGGCACAGATACGCAGTATTTT. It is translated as CAIKGQGGTDTQYF.